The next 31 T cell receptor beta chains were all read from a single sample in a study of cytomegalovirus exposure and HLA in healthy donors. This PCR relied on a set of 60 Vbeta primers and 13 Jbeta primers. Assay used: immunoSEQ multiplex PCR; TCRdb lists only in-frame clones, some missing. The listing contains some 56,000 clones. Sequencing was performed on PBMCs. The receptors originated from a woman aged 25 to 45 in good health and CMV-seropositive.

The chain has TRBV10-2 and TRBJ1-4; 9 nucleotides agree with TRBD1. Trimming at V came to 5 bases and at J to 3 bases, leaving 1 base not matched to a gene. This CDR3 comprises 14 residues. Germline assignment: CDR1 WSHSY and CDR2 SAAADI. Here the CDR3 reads CASSTGGANEKLFF. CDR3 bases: TGCGCCAGCAGTACAGGGGGCGCTAATGAAAAACTGTTTTTT.

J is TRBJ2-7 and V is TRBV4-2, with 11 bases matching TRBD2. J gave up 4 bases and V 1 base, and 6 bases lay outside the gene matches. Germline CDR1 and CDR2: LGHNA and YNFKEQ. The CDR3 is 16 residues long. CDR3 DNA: TGTGCCAGCAGCCAAGGTTTAGCGGGGGGGCTGTACGAGCAGTACTTC. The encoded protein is CASSQGLAGGLYEQYF.

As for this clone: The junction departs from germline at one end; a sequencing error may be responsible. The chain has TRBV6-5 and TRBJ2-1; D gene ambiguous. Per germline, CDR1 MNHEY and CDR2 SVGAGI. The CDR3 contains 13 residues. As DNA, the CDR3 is TGTGCCAGCAGGCAAAGCTCCGACAATGAGCAGTTCTTC. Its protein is CASRQSSDNEQFF.

DNA of the CDR3: TGTGCCAGCACGCCCGACAGGGGCCCTAACTATGGCTACACCTTC. Amino acid sequence: CASTPDRGPNYGYTF. The V call is TRBV28, the J call TRBJ1-2, with 8 nucleotides matching TRBD1. V shed 7 bases and J 0 bases; nucleotides not matched to a gene: 7. This CDR3 is 15 amino acids long. Germline CDR1 MDHEN, CDR2 SYDVKM.

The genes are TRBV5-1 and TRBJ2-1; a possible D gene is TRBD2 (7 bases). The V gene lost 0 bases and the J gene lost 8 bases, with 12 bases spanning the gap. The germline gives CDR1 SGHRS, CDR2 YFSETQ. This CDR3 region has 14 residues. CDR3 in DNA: TGCGCCAGCAGCTTGGGTCGAGGGGGGGATGAGCAGTTCTTC. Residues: CASSLGRGGDEQFF.

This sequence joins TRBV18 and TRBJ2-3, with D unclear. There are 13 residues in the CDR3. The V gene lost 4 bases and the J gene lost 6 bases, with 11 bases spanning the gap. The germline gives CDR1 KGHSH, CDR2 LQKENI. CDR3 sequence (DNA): TGTGCCAGCTCACTAAAACCTAGGGATACGCAGTATTTT. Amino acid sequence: CASSLKPRDTQYF.

The CDR3 region is CASSSRTGTGYTF. CDR3 in DNA: TGTGCCAGCAGTTCAAGGACAGGGACGGGCTACACCTTC. The V gene is TRBV7-9, the J gene TRBJ1-2, with 8 bases identical to TRBD1. The J segment lost 8 bases and the V segment lost 6 bases, leaving 8 bases of the junction unmatched. Germline CDR1 and CDR2: SEHNR and FQNEAQ (reference sequence). This CDR3 region has 13 residues.

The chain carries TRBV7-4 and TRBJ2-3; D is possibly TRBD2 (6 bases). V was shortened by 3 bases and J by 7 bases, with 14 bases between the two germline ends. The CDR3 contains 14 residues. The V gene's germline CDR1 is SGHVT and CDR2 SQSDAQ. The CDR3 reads CASSLGTYAYTQYF. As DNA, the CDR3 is TGTGCCAGCAGCTTGGGGACTTATGCGTATACGCAGTATTTT.

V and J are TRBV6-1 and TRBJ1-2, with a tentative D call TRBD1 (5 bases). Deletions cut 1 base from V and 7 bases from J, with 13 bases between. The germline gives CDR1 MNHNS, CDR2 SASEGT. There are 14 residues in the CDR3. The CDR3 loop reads CASSEGGDLGGYTF. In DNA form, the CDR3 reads TGTGCCAGCAGTGAAGGGGGGGATCTGGGTGGCTACACCTTC.

The CDR3: CASSPGSDRMNQPQHF. DNA of the CDR3: TGTGCCAGCTCACCAGGTAGTGACAGGATGAATCAGCCCCAGCATTTT. The chain recombines TRBV18 with TRBJ1-5, with D tentatively TRBD1 (6 bases). The germline gives CDR1 KGHSH, CDR2 LQKENI. The CDR3 is 16 residues long. V lost 2 bases, J lost 4 bases, and 15 bases lay in between.

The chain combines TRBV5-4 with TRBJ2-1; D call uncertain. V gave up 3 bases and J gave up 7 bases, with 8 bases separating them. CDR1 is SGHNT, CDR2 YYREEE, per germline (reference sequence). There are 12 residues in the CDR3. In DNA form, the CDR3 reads TGTGCCAGCAGCTCGGGTTTTAATGAGCAGTTCTTC. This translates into CASSSGFNEQFF.

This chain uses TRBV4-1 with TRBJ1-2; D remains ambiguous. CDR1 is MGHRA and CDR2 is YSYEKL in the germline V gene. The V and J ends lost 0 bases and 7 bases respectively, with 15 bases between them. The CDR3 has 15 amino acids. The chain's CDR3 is CASSQDPAGSPGYTF. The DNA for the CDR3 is TGCGCCAGCAGCCAAGATCCGGCGGGTTCTCCTGGCTACACCTTC.

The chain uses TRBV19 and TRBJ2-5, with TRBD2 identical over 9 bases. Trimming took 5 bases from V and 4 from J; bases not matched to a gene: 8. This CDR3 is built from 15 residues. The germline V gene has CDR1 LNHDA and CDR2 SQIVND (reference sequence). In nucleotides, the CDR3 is TGTGCCAGTAGTCTCGGCGGGGGGGCAAGAGAGACCCAGTACTTC. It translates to CASSLGGGARETQYF.

This chain's CDR3 is CAISESGPGDRGRDEQFF. CDR3 in DNA: TGTGCCATCAGTGAGTCGGGGCCCGGGGACAGGGGCCGCGATGAGCAGTTCTTC. J is TRBJ2-1 and V is TRBV10-3; TRBD1 aligns across 10 bases. The CDR3 contains 18 residues. Germline assignment: CDR1 ENHRY and CDR2 SYGVKD. The V and J ends lost 0 bases and 8 bases, in that order; junction bases with no gene match: 13.

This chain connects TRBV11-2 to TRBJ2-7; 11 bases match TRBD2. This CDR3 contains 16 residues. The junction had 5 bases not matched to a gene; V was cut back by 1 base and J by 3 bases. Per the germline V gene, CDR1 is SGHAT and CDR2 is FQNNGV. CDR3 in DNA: TGTGCCAGCAGCTTAGCACTAGCGGGAGCGGTCTACGAGCAGTACTTC. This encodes CASSLALAGAVYEQYF.

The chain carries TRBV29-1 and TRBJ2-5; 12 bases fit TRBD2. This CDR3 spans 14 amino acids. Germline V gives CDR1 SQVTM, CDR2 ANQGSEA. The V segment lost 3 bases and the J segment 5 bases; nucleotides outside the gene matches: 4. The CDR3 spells CSVEGLAGWETQYF. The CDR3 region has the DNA TGCAGCGTTGAGGGACTAGCGGGTTGGGAGACCCAGTACTTC. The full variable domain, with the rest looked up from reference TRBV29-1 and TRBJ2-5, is SAVISQKPSRDICQRGTSLTIQCQVDSQVTMMFWYRQQPGQSLTLIATANQGSEATYESGFVIDKFPISRPNLTFSTLTVSNMSPEDSSIYLCSVEGLAGWETQYFGPGTRLLVL.

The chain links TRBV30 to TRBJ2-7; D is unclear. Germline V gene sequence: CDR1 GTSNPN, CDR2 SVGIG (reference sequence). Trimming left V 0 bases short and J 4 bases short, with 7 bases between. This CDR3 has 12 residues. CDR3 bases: TGTGCCTGGAGTGTAGTTCGGTACGAGCAGTACTTC. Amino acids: CAWSVVRYEQYF.

CDR3 nucleotide sequence: TGTGCCAGCAGCCCGTGGGCAGGGAGCACAGATACGCAGTATTTT. It specifies CASSPWAGSTDTQYF. This sequence joins TRBV11-2 and TRBJ2-3, with D possibly being TRBD1 (5 bases). Germline CDR1 SGHAT, CDR2 FQNNGV. Trimming took 5 bases from V and 0 from J, leaving 12 bases between them. The CDR3 contains 15 residues.

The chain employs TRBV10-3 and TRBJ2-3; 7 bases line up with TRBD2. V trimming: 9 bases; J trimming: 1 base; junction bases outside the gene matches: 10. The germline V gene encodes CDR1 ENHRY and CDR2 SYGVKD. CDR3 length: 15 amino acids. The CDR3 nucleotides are TGTGCCATGGCCCCGGGCGGGGGACGCACAGATACGCAGTATTTT. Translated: CAMAPGGGRTDTQYF.

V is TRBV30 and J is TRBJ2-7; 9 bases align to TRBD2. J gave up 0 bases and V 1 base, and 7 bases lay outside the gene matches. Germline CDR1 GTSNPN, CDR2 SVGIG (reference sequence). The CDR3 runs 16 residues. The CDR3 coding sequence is TGTGCCTGGAGTGGGAAGCGGGGGGAAAGCTCCTACGAGCAGTACTTC. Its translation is CAWSGKRGESSYEQYF.

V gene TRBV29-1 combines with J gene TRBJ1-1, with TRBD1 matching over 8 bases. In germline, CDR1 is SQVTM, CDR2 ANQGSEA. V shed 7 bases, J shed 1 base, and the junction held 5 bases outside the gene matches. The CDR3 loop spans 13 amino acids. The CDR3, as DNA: TGCAGCGCCCCTGGGACAGGGAACACTGAAGCTTTCTTT. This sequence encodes CSAPGTGNTEAFF.

CDR3 in DNA: TGCGCCAGCAGCTTGGAAGGCAGAGACTCATATGGCTACACCTTC. Encoded protein: CASSLEGRDSYGYTF. The chain couples TRBV5-1 to TRBJ1-2, with unresolved D. V lost 0 bases to trimming and J lost 5 bases, with 14 bases between them. Germline-derived CDR1 and CDR2 are SGHRS and YFSETQ. This CDR3 has 15 amino acids. Together with reference TRBV5-1 and TRBJ1-2, the CDR3 gives the full variable domain: KAGVTQTPRYLIKTRGQQVTLSCSPISGHRSVSWYQQTPGQGLQFLFEYFSETQRNKGNFPGRFSGRQFSNSRSEMNVSTLELGDSALYLCASSLEGRDSYGYTFGSGTRLTVV.

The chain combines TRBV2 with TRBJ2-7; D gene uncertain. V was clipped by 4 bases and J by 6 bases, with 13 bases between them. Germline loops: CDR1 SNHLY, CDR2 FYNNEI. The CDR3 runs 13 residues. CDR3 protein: CASSGEIEREQYF. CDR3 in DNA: TGTGCCAGCAGTGGAGAGATAGAGCGCGAGCAGTACTTC.

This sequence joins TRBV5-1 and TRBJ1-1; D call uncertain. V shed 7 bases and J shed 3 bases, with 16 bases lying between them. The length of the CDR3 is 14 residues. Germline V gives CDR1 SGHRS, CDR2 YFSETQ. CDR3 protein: CASYSEGADTEAFF. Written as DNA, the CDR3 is TGCGCCAGCTATTCTGAGGGCGCGGACACTGAAGCTTTCTTT.

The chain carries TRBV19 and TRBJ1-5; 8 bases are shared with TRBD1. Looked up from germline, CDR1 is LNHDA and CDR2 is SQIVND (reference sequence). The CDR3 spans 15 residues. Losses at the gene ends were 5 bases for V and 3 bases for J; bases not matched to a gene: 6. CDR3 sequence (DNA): TGTGCCAGTAGTGGACAGGGAAGGGACAATCAGCCCCAGCATTTT. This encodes CASSGQGRDNQPQHF.

The CDR3 reads CASSEALAGRPHTQYF. The CDR3 nucleotides read TGTGCCAGCAGTGAAGCCCTAGCGGGACGCCCCCATACGCAGTATTTT. The chain has TRBV6-1 and TRBJ2-3; 9 positions agree with TRBD2. With V trimmed by 0 bases and J by 7 bases, 8 bases remained unmatched. Germline CDR1 and CDR2: MNHNS and SASEGT. This CDR3 contains 16 residues.

Here the CDR3 DNA reads TGCGCCAGCAGCCCACTAGAGGGAGGGCCAGGTGAGGTGCAGTACTTC. Its protein is CASSPLEGGPGEVQYF. The genes are TRBV5-1 and TRBJ2-7; 7 bases agree with TRBD2. Germline lookup yields CDR1 SGHRS and CDR2 YFSETQ. V shed 4 bases, J shed 9 bases, and the junction held 19 bases outside the gene matches. CDR3 length: 16 residues.

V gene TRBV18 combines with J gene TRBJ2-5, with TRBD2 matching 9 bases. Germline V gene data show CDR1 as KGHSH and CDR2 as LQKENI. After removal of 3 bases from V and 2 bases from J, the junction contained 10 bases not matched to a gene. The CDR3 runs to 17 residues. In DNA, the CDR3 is TGTGCCAGCTCACCTTCCGCCAGCGGGGGGAAACAAGAGACCCAGTACTTC. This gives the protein CASSPSASGGKQETQYF.

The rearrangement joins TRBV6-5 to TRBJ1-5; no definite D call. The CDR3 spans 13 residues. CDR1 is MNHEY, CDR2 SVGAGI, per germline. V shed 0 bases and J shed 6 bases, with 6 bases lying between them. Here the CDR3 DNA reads TGTGCCAGCAGTTACTCCAATGTTCAGCCCCAGCATTTT. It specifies CASSYSNVQPQHF.

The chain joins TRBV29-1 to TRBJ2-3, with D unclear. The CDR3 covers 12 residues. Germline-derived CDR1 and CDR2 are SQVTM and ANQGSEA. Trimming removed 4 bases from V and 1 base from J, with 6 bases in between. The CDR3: CSVGEGTDTQYF. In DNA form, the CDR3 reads TGCAGCGTTGGTGAGGGCACAGATACGCAGTATTTT.

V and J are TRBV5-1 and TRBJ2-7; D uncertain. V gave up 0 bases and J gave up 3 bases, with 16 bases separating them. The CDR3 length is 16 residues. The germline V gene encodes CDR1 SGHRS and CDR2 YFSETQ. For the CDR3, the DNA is TGCGCCAGCAGCTTGGATTTGGTTGACAAACACTACGAGCAGTACTTC. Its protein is CASSLDLVDKHYEQYF.